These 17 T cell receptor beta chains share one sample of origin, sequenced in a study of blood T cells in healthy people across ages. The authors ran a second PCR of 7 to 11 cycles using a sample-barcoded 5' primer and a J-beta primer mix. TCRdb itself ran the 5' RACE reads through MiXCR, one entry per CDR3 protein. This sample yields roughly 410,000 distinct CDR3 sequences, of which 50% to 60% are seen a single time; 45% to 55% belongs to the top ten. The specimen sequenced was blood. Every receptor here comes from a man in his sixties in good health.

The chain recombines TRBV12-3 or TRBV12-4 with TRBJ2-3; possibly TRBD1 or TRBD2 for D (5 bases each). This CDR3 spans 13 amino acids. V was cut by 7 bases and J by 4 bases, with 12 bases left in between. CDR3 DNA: TGTGCCAGCATGGGGGAGTTGGCAGATACGCAGTATTTT. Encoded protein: CASMGELADTQYF.

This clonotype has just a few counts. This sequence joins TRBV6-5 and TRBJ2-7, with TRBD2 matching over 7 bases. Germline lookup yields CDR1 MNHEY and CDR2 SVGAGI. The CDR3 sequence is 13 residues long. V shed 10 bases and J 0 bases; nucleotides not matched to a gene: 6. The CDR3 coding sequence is TGTGCCACCCAGCGGGGTAGCTCCTACGAGCAGTACTTC. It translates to CATQRGSSYEQYF.

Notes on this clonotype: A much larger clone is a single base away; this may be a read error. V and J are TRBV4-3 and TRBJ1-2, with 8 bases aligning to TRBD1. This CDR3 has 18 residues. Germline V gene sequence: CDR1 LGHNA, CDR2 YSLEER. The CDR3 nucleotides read TGCGCCAGCAGCCATCGACTGAGTCCAGGGGGCCGTAACTATGACTACACCTTC. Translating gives CASSHRLSPGGRNYDYTF.

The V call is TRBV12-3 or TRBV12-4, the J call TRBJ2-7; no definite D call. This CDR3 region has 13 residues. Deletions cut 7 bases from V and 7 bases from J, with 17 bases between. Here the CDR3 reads CASTSNTASEQYF. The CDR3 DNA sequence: TGTGCCAGCACTTCGAACACCGCTAGTGAGCAGTACTTC.

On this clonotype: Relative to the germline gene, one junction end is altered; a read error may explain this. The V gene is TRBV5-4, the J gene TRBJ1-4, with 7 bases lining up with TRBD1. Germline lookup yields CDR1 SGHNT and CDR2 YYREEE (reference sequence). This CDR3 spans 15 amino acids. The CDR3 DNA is TGTGCCAGCAGCACTAACAGGGGTATCGATGAAAAACCGTTTTTT. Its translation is CASSTNRGIDEKPFF.

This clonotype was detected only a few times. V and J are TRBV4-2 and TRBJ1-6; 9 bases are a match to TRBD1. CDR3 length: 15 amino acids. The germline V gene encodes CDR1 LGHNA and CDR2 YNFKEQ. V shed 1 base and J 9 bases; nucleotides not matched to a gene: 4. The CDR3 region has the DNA TGTGCCAGCAGCCAAGGGGGACAGGGTAGTTCACCCCTCCACTTT. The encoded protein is CASSQGGQGSSPLHF.

The CDR3 DNA reads as TGTGCCAGCAGTAGGGGACAGATCTATGGCTACACCTTC. It translates to CASSRGQIYGYTF. The V call is TRBV7-2, the J call TRBJ1-2; 7 bases are a match to TRBD1. Germline V CDR1 and CDR2: SGHTA, FQGNSA. This CDR3 comprises 13 residues. V dropped 6 bases and J dropped 4; count of bases not matched to a gene: 5.

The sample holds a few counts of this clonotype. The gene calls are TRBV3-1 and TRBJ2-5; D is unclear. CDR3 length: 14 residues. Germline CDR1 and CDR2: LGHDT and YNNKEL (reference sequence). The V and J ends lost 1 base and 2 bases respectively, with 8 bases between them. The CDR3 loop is CASSQGLIQETQYF. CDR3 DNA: TGTGCCAGCAGCCAAGGCCTCATTCAAGAGACCCAGTACTTC.

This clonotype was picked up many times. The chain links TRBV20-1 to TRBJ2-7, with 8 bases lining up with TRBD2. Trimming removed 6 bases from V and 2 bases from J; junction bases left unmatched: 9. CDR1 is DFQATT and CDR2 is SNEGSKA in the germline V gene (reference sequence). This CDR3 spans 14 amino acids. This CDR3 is CSAQRAGGAYEQYF. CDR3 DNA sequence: TGCAGTGCCCAAAGGGCGGGGGGAGCCTACGAGCAGTACTTC.

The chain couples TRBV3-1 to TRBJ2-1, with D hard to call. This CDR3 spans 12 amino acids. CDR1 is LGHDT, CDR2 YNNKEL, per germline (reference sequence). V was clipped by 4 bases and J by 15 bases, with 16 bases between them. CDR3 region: CASSRTDDIRFF. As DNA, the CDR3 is TGTGCCAGCAGCCGGACGGACGACATTAGGTTCTTC.

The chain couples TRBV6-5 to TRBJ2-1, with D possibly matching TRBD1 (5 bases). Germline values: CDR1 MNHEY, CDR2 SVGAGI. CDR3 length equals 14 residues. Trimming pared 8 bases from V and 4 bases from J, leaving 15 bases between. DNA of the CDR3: TGTGCCAGCCAGGAGACAGACATTTACAATGAGCAGTTCTTC. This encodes CASQETDIYNEQFF.

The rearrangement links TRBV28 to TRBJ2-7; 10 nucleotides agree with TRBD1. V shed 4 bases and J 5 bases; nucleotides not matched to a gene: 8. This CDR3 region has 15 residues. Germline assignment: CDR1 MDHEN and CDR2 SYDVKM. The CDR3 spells CASSSAGTGANEQYF. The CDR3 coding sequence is TGTGCCAGCAGTTCCGCCGGGACAGGGGCAAACGAGCAGTACTTC.

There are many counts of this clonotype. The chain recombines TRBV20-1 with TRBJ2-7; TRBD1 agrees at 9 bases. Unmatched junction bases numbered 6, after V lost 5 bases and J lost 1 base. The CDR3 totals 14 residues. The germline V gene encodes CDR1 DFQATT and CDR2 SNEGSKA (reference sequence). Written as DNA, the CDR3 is TGCAGTGCTCTCCGGGGACAGGGTTCCTACGAGCAGTACTTC. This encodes CSALRGQGSYEQYF.

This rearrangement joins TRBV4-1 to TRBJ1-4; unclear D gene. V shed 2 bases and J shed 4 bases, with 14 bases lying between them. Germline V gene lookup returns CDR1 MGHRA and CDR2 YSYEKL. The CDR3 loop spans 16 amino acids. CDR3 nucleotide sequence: TGCGCCAGCAGCCAACGTGGCCCGGGGAGTAATGAAAAACTGTTTTTT. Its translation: CASSQRGPGSNEKLFF.

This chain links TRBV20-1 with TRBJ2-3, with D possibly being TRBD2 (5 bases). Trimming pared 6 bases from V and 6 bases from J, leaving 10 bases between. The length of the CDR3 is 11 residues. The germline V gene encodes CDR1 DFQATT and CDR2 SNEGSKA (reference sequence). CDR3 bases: TGCAGTGCCATGGGCGGGGATACGCAGTATTTT. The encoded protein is CSAMGGDTQYF.

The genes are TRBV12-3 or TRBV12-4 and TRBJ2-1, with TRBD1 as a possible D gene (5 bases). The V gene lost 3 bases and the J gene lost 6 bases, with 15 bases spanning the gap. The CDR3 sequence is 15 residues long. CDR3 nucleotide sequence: TGTGCCAGCAGTTTTCGTCAGGGTATTCCCAATGAGCAGTTCTTC. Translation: CASSFRQGIPNEQFF.

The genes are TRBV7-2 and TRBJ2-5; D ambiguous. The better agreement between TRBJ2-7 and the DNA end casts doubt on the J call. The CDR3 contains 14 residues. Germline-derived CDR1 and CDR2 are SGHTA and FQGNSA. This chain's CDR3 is CASSLRADLYEQYF. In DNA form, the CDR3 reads TGTGCCAGCAGCTTACGAGCAGACCTCTACGAGCAGTACTTC.